A single sample is the source of the 30 T cell receptor beta chains below, sequenced in a study of Ad26.COV2.S vaccination and SARS-CoV-2 variants. Produced via immunoSEQ multiplex PCR; TCRdb's table is partial and in-frame only. The data contain about 350,000 clones, about 85% of them seen just once; the ten biggest clones take up around 6.1%. The treatment was: about 20 received Ad26.COV2.S at low or high dose, single or two shots; roughly five received placebo; per-sample allocation not given. On day 63 after the first injection, vaccine and placebo recipients gave samples. Specimen: peripheral blood, collected in a trial of Ad26.COV2.S vaccine versus placebo. Source of these receptors: a person between 18 and 65 years old who received the Ad26.COV2.S COVID-19 vaccine or a placebo.

The rearrangement links TRBV20-1 to TRBJ1-2; D unresolved. The CDR3 covers 17 residues. V lost 3 bases and J lost 2, with 22 bases in between. Germline V gene lookup returns CDR1 DFQATT and CDR2 SNEGSKA (reference sequence). CDR3 nucleotide sequence: TGCAGTGCTAGTCCTCCCCATGGGCAATTGGGGAACTATGGCTACACCTTC. Translated: CSASPPHGQLGNYGYTF.

The CDR3 DNA reads TGTGCCAGTAGTATAGGTTGGCCGGGAGACTCTGGAAACACCATATATTTT. Amino acids: CASSIGWPGDSGNTIYF. V usage is TRBV19 and J usage is TRBJ1-3; D gene unclear. The germline gives CDR1 LNHDA, CDR2 SQIVND (reference sequence). This CDR3 is built from 17 residues. V lost 1 base and J 0 bases, leaving 13 bases between the germline ends.

V usage is TRBV9 and J usage is TRBJ2-2; 10 bases line up with TRBD1. The V segment lost 0 bases and the J segment 7 bases; nucleotides outside the gene matches: 6. This CDR3 has 16 amino acids. CDR1 is SGDLS and CDR2 is YYNGEE in the germline V gene. CDR3 coding DNA: TGTGCCAGCAGCGTAGTAGGGGACAGGGGAATCGGGGAGCTGTTTTTT. This codes for CASSVVGDRGIGELFF.

This clone was observed once. The V call is TRBV30, the J call TRBJ2-3, with TRBD1 as a possible D gene (6 bases). The ends were cut back, 0 bases at V and 5 bases at J, with 15 bases in the middle. There are 15 residues in the CDR3. Germline loops: CDR1 GTSNPN, CDR2 SVGIG (reference sequence). As DNA, the CDR3 is TGTGCCTGGAGTGTACTGCAGGGGATTGGAGATACGCAGTATTTT. Translated: CAWSVLQGIGDTQYF.

The chain combines TRBV7-9 with TRBJ2-5; the D gene is possibly TRBD2 (5 bases). The CDR3 runs 13 residues. CDR1 and CDR2 (germline): SEHNR, FQNEAQ (reference sequence). Trimming took off 8 bases at V and 0 bases at J, with 10 bases between the two ends. The CDR3 reads CASSGLNQETQYF. As DNA, the CDR3 is TGTGCCAGCTCCGGACTGAACCAAGAGACCCAGTACTTC.

The V gene is TRBV9, the J gene TRBJ1-6; TRBD1 agrees at 8 bases. V lost 7 bases, J lost 14 bases, and 14 bases stayed unmatched. The CDR3 covers 14 residues. CDR1 and CDR2 from the germline V gene are SGDLS and YYNGEE. CDR3 nucleotide sequence: TGTGCCAGCGGCGGACAGGGACCCTATAGCACCCTCCACTTT. As protein: CASGGQGPYSTLHF.

This clone was seen only once. V is TRBV6-5 and J is TRBJ1-1; D is undetermined. Germline V gives CDR1 MNHEY, CDR2 SVGAGI. V gave up 6 bases and J gave up 5 bases, with 13 bases separating them. The length of the CDR3 is 13 residues. The CDR3 spells CASRSYLGTEAFF. CDR3 coding DNA: TGTGCCAGCAGGAGTTACCTTGGGACTGAAGCTTTCTTT.

The chain links TRBV9 to TRBJ1-3; 7 nucleotides line up with TRBD1. Germline CDR1 and CDR2: SGDLS and YYNGEE. CDR3 length equals 14 residues. With 2 bases clipped from V and 6 bases from J, the junction kept 5 bases outside the gene matches. The CDR3 DNA sequence: TGTGCCAGCAGCGTCGGAGGGGGCGCAAACACCATATATTTT. Amino acid sequence: CASSVGGGANTIYF.

The chain joins TRBV28 to TRBJ2-7, with D possibly matching TRBD2 (6 bases). Trimming pared 6 bases from V and 4 bases from J, leaving 13 bases between. The CDR3 has 13 amino acids. Germline CDR1 is MDHEN and CDR2 is SYDVKM. The CDR3 spells CASSHGGRYEQYF. As DNA, the CDR3 is TGTGCCAGCAGCCACGGGGGTCGTTACGAGCAGTACTTC.

The chain couples TRBV7-2 to TRBJ1-5, with TRBD1 matching 8 bases. Germline lookup yields CDR1 SGHTA and CDR2 FQGNSA. Unmatched junction bases numbered 4, after V lost 3 bases and J lost 0 bases. CDR3 length: 16 amino acids. The CDR3 here is CASSFRTGSSNQPQHF. CDR3 bases: TGTGCCAGCAGCTTCCGGACAGGGTCTAGCAATCAGCCCCAGCATTTT.

This clone has only a few counts. At the DNA level, this CDR3 is encoded by other sequences in the same sample as well. The chain links TRBV6-5 to TRBJ1-2, with D possibly TRBD1 on 5 matching bases. Deletions cut 3 bases from V and 1 base from J, with 6 bases between. CDR3 length equals 13 residues. Per the germline V gene, CDR1 is MNHEY and CDR2 is SVGAGI. CDR3 amino acids: CASSYDSNYGYTF. The CDR3 DNA sequence: TGTGCCAGCAGTTATGACAGTAACTATGGCTACACCTTC.

The V call is TRBV28, the J call TRBJ1-4; TRBD1 aligns across 7 bases. V trimming: 8 bases; J trimming: 5 bases; junction bases outside the gene matches: 11. In germline, CDR1 is MDHEN, CDR2 SYDVKM. The CDR3 has 15 amino acids. The CDR3 DNA reads TGTGCCAGCTCGCTACCGACAGGGACCAATGAAAAACTGTTTTTT. Protein sequence: CASSLPTGTNEKLFF.

V usage is TRBV5-4 and J usage is TRBJ2-7, with TRBD2 identical over 7 bases. Germline lookup yields CDR1 SGHNT and CDR2 YYREEE (reference sequence). The length of the CDR3 is 12 residues. After removal of 6 bases from V and 3 bases from J, the junction contained 3 bases not matched to a gene. CDR3 protein: CASIGRSYEQYF. For the CDR3, the DNA is TGTGCCAGCATCGGGAGGAGCTACGAGCAGTACTTC. Using reference TRBV5-4 and TRBJ2-7 for the parts outside the CDR3, the full variable domain is ETGVTQSPTHLIKTRGQQVTLRCSSQSGHNTVSWYQQALGQGPQFIFQYYREEENGRGNFPPRFSGLQFPNYSSELNVNALELDDSALYLCASIGRSYEQYFGPGTRLTVT.

J is TRBJ2-1 and V is TRBV11-2; D perhaps matches TRBD2 (6 bases). This CDR3 contains 14 residues. Germline V gene data show CDR1 as SGHAT and CDR2 as FQNNGV. V lost 5 bases and J 6 bases, leaving 14 bases between the germline ends. The CDR3 here is CASSPQLAGNEQFF. As DNA, the CDR3 is TGTGCCAGCAGCCCACAACTAGCAGGCAATGAGCAGTTCTTC.

The V call is TRBV18, the J call TRBJ1-1, with 10 nucleotides matching TRBD1. The CDR3 has 15 amino acids. Germline CDR1 and CDR2: KGHSH and LQKENI. Losses at the gene ends were 5 bases for V and 4 bases for J; bases not matched to a gene: 7. The CDR3 region is CASSTLTGGTTEAFF. In nucleotides, the CDR3 is TGTGCCAGCTCAACGTTGACAGGGGGCACCACTGAAGCTTTCTTT.

Sample share makes this clone medium-sized. The rearrangement joins TRBV28 to TRBJ1-3; D gene uncertain. The CDR3 runs 12 residues. Germline V gives CDR1 MDHEN, CDR2 SYDVKM. The V gene lost 5 bases and the J gene lost 4 bases, with 6 bases spanning the gap. CDR3 loop: CASSTQGNTIYF. The CDR3 nucleotides are TGTGCCAGCAGTACGCAAGGAAACACCATATATTTT.

The chain couples TRBV15 to TRBJ2-7, with TRBD1 matching over 7 bases. This CDR3 region has 14 residues. The germline V gene encodes CDR1 LNHNV and CDR2 YYDKDF (reference sequence). J lost 2 bases, V lost 2 bases, and 3 bases had no gene match. The CDR3 bases are TGTGCCACCAGCAGACCAGGGGGAACCTACGAGCAGTACTTC. Amino acids: CATSRPGGTYEQYF.

This chain connects TRBV4-1 to TRBJ2-5; 7 positions agree with TRBD1. Unmatched junction bases numbered 8, after V lost 5 bases and J lost 2 bases. Per the germline V gene, CDR1 is MGHRA and CDR2 is YSYEKL. The CDR3 consists of 15 residues. CDR3 loop: CASSDRQGGQETQYF. The CDR3 DNA reads as TGCGCCAGCAGCGATAGACAGGGTGGACAAGAGACCCAGTACTTC.

The CDR3 region has the DNA TGTGCCAGCAGCCCGACCACGGGTGTTCAGTACGAGCAGTACTTC. Protein product: CASSPTTGVQYEQYF. V usage is TRBV7-8 and J usage is TRBJ2-7; no definite D call. CDR3 length: 15 amino acids. The V and J ends lost 5 bases and 4 bases respectively, with 18 bases between them. CDR1 is SGHVS, CDR2 FQNEAQ, per germline.

This CDR3 is CASSATTGLAGANVLTF. As DNA, the CDR3 is TGTGCCAGCAGCGCGACGACAGGTCTTGCTGGGGCCAACGTCCTGACTTTC. This chain connects TRBV7-2 to TRBJ2-6, with D maybe TRBD1 (6 bases). Germline CDR1 reads SGHTA; CDR2 reads FQGNSA. The CDR3 extends over 17 amino acids. V dropped 5 bases and J dropped 2 bases, with 16 bases sitting between them.

This rearrangement joins TRBV7-2 to TRBJ2-1; a possible D gene is TRBD2 (5 bases). V shed 3 bases and J shed 9 bases, with 21 bases lying between them. Germline values: CDR1 SGHTA, CDR2 FQGNSA. CDR3 size: 16 residues. The DNA of the CDR3 is TGTGCCAGCAGCTTCCTCGGACTCAACAGCCGCGGTGAGCAGTTCTTC. Translated: CASSFLGLNSRGEQFF.

The V and J genes are TRBV5-1 and TRBJ2-7, with D tentatively TRBD1 (6 bases). The CDR3 totals 15 residues. The germline V gene has CDR1 SGHRS and CDR2 YFSETQ. V lost 4 bases, J lost 2 bases, and 16 bases lay in between. The CDR3, as DNA: TGCGCCAGCAGCCCCCGGGACAACCCTCCCTACGAGCAGTACTTC. Encoded protein: CASSPRDNPPYEQYF.

V and J are TRBV9 and TRBJ1-1; D gene ambiguous. Trimming took 2 bases from V and 4 from J, leaving 12 bases between them. In germline, CDR1 is SGDLS, CDR2 YYNGEE. The CDR3 sequence is 14 residues long. The CDR3 sequence is CASSVKGGITEAFF. The CDR3 DNA reads as TGTGCCAGCAGCGTGAAGGGAGGGATCACTGAAGCTTTCTTT.

The chain is built from TRBV9 and TRBJ2-3; D call uncertain. The CDR3 has 14 residues. Germline CDR1 and CDR2: SGDLS and YYNGEE. V lost 0 bases to trimming and J lost 1 base, with 6 bases between them. In nucleotides, the CDR3 is TGTGCCAGCAGCGTAGTGGGTGGCACAGATACGCAGTATTTT. Translating gives CASSVVGGTDTQYF.

The J gene is TRBJ2-7, the V gene TRBV5-4, with 13 positions matching TRBD2. Germline CDR1 is SGHNT and CDR2 is YYREEE (reference sequence). The CDR3 has 17 residues. The trim removed 3 bases at V and 0 bases at J, leaving 6 bases unmatched. The CDR3 nucleotides are TGTGCCAGCAGCTCAGGACTAGCGGGAGTTCCCTCCTACGAGCAGTACTTC. It codes for CASSSGLAGVPSYEQYF.

The chain is built from TRBV19 and TRBJ2-4, with 7 positions matching TRBD1. V shed 8 bases and J 0 bases; nucleotides not matched to a gene: 7. The CDR3 covers 15 residues. Germline V gene data show CDR1 as LNHDA and CDR2 as SQIVND (reference sequence). The CDR3 reads CASSLTGPAKNIQYF. CDR3 DNA: TGTGCCAGTTCCCTGACAGGGCCAGCCAAAAACATTCAGTACTTC.

This clone was counted between two and nine times. The chain carries TRBV7-9 and TRBJ1-6, with D unresolved. Looked up from germline, CDR1 is SEHNR and CDR2 is FQNEAQ (reference sequence). The CDR3 is 14 residues long. Trimming took off 5 bases at V and 8 bases at J, with 13 bases between the two ends. The CDR3 coding sequence is TGTGCCAGCAGCCCCAGGATGTGGGATTCACCCCTCCACTTT. It yields the protein CASSPRMWDSPLHF.

The chain uses TRBV11-2 and TRBJ2-5, with D perhaps TRBD1 or TRBD2 (6 bases each). Trimming pared 5 bases from V and 4 bases from J, leaving 14 bases between. Germline CDR1 SGHAT, CDR2 FQNNGV. The CDR3 has 14 residues. CDR3 loop: CASSTQGGRETQYF. The CDR3 DNA sequence: TGTGCCAGCAGCACACAGGGAGGTAGAGAGACCCAGTACTTC. Complete variable domain (other parts from reference TRBV11-2 and TRBJ2-5): EAGVAQSPRYKIIEKRQSVAFWCNPISGHATLYWYQQILGQGPKLLIQFQNNGVVDDSQLPKDRFSAERLKGVDSTLKIQPAKLEDSAVYLCASSTQGGRETQYFGPGTRLLVL.

In DNA, the CDR3 is TGTGCCAGTAGTCCTCTGGCCTTGGGGGGCTACAATGAGCAGTTCTTC. It is translated as CASSPLALGGYNEQFF. V is TRBV19 and J is TRBJ2-1, with D possibly being TRBD2 (6 bases). CDR3 size: 16 residues. Trimming left V 5 bases short and J 3 bases short, with 17 bases between. Germline V gene sequence: CDR1 LNHDA, CDR2 SQIVND (reference sequence).

This clone was detected once. This chain connects TRBV6-2 or TRBV6-3 to TRBJ2-5, with 7 positions matching TRBD1. V was clipped by 4 bases and J by 4 bases; unmatched bases: 18. The CDR3 contains 18 residues. Germline V CDR1 and CDR2: MNHEY, SVGEGT. The chain's CDR3 is CASSSPASGQPGGETQYF. CDR3 nucleotide sequence: TGTGCCAGCAGTTCTCCTGCCTCAGGACAGCCAGGGGGAGAGACCCAGTACTTC.